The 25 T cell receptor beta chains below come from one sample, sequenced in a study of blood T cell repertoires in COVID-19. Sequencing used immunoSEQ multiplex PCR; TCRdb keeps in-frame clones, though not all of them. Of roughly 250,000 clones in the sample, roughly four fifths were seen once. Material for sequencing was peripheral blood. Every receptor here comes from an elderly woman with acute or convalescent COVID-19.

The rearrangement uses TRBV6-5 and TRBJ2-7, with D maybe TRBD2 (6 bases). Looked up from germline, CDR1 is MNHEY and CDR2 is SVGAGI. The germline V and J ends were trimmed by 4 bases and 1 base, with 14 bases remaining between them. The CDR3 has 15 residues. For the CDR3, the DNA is TGTGCCAGCAGTTCACCGGGACTGGGATCCTACGAGCAGTACTTC. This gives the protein CASSSPGLGSYEQYF.

CDR3 bases: TGTGCCAGCAGTGAAAAAGGAGACAGGCAGTTCTTC. Its translation: CASSEKGDRQFF. J is TRBJ2-1 and V is TRBV6-1; possible D gene TRBD1, 5 bases. The CDR3 runs 12 residues. V lost 2 bases and J lost 12, with 11 bases in between. Germline loops: CDR1 MNHNS, CDR2 SASEGT.

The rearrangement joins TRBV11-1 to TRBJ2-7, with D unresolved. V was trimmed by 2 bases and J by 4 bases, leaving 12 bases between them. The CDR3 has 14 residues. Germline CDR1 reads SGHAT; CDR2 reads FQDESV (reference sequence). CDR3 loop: CASSLKSRPYEQYF. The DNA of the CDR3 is TGTGCCAGCAGCTTAAAATCTAGACCATACGAGCAGTACTTC.

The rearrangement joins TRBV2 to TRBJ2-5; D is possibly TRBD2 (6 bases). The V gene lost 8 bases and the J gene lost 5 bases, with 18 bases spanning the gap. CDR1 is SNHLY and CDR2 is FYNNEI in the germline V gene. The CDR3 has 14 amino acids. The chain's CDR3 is CASSRRQAGETQYF. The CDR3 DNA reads TGTGCCAGCTCTCGGAGGCAGGCGGGGGAGACCCAGTACTTC.

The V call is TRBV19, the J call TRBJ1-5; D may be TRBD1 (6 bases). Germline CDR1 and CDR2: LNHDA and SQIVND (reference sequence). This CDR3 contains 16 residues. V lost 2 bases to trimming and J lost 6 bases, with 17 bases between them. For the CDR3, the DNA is TGTGCCAGTAGTATATTACCCCGCAGGGGCGGTCAGCCCCAGCATTTT. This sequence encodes CASSILPRRGGQPQHF.

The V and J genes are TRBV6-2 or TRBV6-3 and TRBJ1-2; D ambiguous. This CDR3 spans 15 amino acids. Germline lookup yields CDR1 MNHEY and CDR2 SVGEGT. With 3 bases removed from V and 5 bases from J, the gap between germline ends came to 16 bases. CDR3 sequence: CASSYLAGTLYGYTF. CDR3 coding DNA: TGTGCCAGCAGTTATTTGGCAGGCACCCTTTATGGCTACACCTTC.

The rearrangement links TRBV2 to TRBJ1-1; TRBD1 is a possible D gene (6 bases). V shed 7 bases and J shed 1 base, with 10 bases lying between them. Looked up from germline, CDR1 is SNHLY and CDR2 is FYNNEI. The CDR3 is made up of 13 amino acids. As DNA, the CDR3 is TGTGCCAGCACCCTGACAGGGAACACTGAAGCTTTCTTT. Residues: CASTLTGNTEAFF.

CDR3 in DNA: TGTGCCAGCAGGCCCCGGGGTGGCACTGAAGCTTTCTTT. Residues: CASRPRGGTEAFF. V and J are TRBV6-5 and TRBJ1-1; D is unresolved. The V end was cut by 6 bases, the J end by 4 bases, with 12 bases between. The CDR3 is 13 amino acids. Germline loops: CDR1 MNHEY, CDR2 SVGAGI.

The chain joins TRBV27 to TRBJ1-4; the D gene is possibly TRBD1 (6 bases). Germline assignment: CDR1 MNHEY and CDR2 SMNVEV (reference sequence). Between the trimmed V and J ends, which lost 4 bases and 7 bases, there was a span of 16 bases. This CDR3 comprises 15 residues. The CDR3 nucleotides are TGTGCCAGCAGTTCCTGGGCAGGGGCGGCTGAAAAACTGTTTTTT. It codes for CASSSWAGAAEKLFF.

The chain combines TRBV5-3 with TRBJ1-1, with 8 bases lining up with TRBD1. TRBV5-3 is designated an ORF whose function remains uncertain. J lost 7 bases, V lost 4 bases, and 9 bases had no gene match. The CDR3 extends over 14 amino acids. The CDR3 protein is CARSAQEDRDEAFF. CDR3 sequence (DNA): TGTGCCAGAAGCGCACAAGAGGACAGGGATGAAGCTTTCTTT.

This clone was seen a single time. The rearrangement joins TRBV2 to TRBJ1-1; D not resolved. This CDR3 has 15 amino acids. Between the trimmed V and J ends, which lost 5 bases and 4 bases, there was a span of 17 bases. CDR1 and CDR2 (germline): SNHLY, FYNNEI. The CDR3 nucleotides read TGTGCCAGCAGTAGTGGTGGAGGTTGGTTCACTGAAGCTTTCTTT. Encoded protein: CASSSGGGWFTEAFF.

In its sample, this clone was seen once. The CDR3: CSASDVIRAYNEQFF. Written as DNA, the CDR3 is TGCAGTGCTAGTGACGTAATCCGGGCCTACAATGAGCAGTTCTTC. The chain couples TRBV20-1 to TRBJ2-1; D call uncertain. This CDR3 comprises 15 residues. Per the germline V gene, CDR1 is DFQATT and CDR2 is SNEGSKA (reference sequence). With 3 bases removed from V and 2 bases from J, the gap between germline ends came to 14 bases.

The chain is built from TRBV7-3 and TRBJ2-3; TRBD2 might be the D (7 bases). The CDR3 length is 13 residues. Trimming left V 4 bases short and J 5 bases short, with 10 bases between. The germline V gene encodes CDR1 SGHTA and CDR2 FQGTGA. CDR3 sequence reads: CASSSGGRDTQYF. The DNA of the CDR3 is TGTGCCAGCAGCTCCGGGGGGCGAGATACGCAGTATTTT. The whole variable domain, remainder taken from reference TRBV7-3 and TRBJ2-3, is GAGVSQTPSNKVTEKGKYVELRCDPISGHTALYWYRQSLGQGPEFLIYFQGTGAADDSGLPNDRFFAVRPEGSVSTLKIQRTERGDSAVYLCASSSGGRDTQYFGPGTRLTVL.

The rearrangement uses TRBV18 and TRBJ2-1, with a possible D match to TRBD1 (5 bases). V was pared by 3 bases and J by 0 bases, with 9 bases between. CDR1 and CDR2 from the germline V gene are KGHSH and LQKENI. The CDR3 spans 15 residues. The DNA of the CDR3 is TGTGCCAGCTCACCTACGACAGACTCCTACAATGAGCAGTTCTTC. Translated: CASSPTTDSYNEQFF.

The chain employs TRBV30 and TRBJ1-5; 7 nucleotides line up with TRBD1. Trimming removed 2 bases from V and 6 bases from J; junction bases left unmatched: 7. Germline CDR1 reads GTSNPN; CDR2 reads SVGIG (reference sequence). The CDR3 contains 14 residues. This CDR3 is CAWSTGEGGQPQHF. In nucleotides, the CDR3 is TGTGCCTGGAGTACAGGGGAAGGGGGTCAGCCCCAGCATTTT. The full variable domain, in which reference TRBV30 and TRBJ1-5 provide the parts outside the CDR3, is SQTIHQWPATLVQPVGSPLSLECTVEGTSNPNLYWYRQAAGRGLQLLFYSVGIGQISSEVPQNLSASRPQDRQFILSSKKLLLSDSGFYLCAWSTGEGGQPQHFGDGTRLSIL.

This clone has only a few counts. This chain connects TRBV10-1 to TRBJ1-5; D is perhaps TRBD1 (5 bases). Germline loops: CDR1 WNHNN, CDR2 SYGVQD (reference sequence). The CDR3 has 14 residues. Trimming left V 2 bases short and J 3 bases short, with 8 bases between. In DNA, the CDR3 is TGCGCCAGCAGTGAGCCCAGGGACAATCAGCCCCAGCATTTT. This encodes CASSEPRDNQPQHF.

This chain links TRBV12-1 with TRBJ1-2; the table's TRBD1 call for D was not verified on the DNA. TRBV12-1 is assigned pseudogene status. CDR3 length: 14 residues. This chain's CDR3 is CASSQPQGARGYTF. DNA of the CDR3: TGTGCCAGCAGCCAACCACAGGGGGCTCGGGGCTACACCTTC.

The CDR3 sequence is CASSYLDRGSGNTIYF. CDR3 sequence (DNA): TGTGCCAGCAGTTACTTGGACAGGGGATCCGGAAACACCATATATTTT. The chain combines TRBV6-6 with TRBJ1-3; 9 bases match TRBD1. The CDR3 runs to 16 residues. V shed 1 base, J shed 4 bases, and the junction held 5 bases outside the gene matches. Germline V gene data show CDR1 as MNHNY and CDR2 as SVGAGI (reference sequence).

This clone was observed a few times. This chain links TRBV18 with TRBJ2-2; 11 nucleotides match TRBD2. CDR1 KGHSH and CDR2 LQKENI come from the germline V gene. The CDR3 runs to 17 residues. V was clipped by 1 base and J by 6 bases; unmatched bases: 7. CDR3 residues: CASSPQAPSGGSGELFF. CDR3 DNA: TGTGCCAGCTCACCACAGGCGCCTAGCGGGGGGTCCGGGGAGCTGTTTTTT.

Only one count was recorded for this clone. The DNA of the CDR3 is TGTGCCAGCAGTTTACAGGACTGGGGAGCGTTCTTC. This codes for CASSLQDWGAFF. The genes are TRBV28 and TRBJ2-1, with D possibly TRBD2 on 5 matching bases. Germline V gene data show CDR1 as MDHEN and CDR2 as SYDVKM. CDR3 length equals 12 residues. V dropped 2 bases and J dropped 15 bases, with 14 bases sitting between them.

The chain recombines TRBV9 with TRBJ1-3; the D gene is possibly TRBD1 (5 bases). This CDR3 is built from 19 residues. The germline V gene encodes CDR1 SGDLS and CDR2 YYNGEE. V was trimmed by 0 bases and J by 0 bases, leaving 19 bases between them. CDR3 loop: CASSVVPARVGGSGNTIYF. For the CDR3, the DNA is TGTGCCAGCAGCGTAGTCCCGGCCAGGGTGGGGGGCTCTGGAAACACCATATATTTT.

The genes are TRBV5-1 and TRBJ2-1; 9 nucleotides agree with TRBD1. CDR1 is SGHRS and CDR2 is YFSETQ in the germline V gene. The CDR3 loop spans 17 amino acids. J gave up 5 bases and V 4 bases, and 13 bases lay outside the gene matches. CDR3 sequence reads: CASSPRQGQGNNNEQFF. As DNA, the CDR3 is TGCGCCAGCAGCCCAAGACAGGGACAGGGAAATAACAATGAGCAGTTCTTC.

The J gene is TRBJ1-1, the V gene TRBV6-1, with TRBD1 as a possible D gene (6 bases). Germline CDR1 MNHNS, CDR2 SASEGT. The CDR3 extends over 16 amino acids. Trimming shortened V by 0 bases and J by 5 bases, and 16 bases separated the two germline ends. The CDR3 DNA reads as TGTGCCAGCAGTGAAGCCGGGGGGGCGCTGAGGACTGAAGCTTTCTTT. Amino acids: CASSEAGGALRTEAFF.

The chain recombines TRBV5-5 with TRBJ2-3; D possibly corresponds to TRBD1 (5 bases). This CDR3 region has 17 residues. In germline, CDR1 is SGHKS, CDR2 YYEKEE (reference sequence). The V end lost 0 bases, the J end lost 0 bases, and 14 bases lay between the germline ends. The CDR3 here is CASSLEIRVASTDTQYF. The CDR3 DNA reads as TGTGCCAGCAGCTTGGAGATCAGGGTAGCTAGCACAGATACGCAGTATTTT.

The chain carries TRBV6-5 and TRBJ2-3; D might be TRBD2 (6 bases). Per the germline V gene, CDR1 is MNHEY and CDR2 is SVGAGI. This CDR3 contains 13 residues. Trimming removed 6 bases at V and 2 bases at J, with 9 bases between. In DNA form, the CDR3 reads TGTGCCAGCAGCCGGGACTTCACAGATACGCAGTATTTT. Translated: CASSRDFTDTQYF.